These T cell receptor beta chains were read from a single sample in a study of vaccination effects on CD4 cells after COVID-19. Some clones are missing from TCRdb's copy, which holds only in-frame ones; the method was immunoSEQ multiplex PCR. Altogether about 54,000 clones are present, roughly 70% being singletons, with the ten largest covering about 16%. The antigens of these receptors remain unknown. Sequencing used CD4+ T cells from PBMCs cultured with SARS-CoV-2 spike peptides, obtained before COVID-19 vaccination. The receptors were gathered from a human donor who received a COVID-19 vaccine. CDR3s include the opening cysteine and the closing phenylalanine or tryptophan. The D gene is left open where the match is weak. Where a row states a size, it is once, few, many or the class of an expanded clone; other rows omit it.

j_call: TRBJ1-4; clone_size: few; v_call: TRBV7-8; d_call: TRBD1; cdr3_aa: CASSLQRGQGTNEKLFF; cdr3_nt: TGTGCCAGCAGCTTACAGAGGGGGCAGGGAACTAATGAAAAACTGTTTTTT
j_call: TRBJ2-1; clone_size: .; v_call: TRBV29-1; d_call: .; cdr3_aa: CSVPRGQPRYNEQFF; cdr3_nt: TGCAGCGTCCCTAGGGGCCAGCCCAGATACAATGAGCAGTTCTTC
j_call: TRBJ2-5; clone_size: .; v_call: TRBV7-2; d_call: .; cdr3_aa: CATRRGGRETQYF; cdr3_nt: TGTGCCACCAGGAGGGGGGGCCGGGAGACCCAGTACTTC
j_call: TRBJ1-1; clone_size: .; v_call: TRBV7-9; d_call: .; cdr3_aa: CASGTEKGGTEAFF; cdr3_nt: TGTGCCAGCGGGACGGAGAAAGGCGGCACTGAAGCTTTCTTT
j_call: TRBJ2-7; clone_size: .; v_call: TRBV12-5; d_call: TRBD1; cdr3_aa: CASGYTLQGGSSYEQYF; cdr3_nt: TGTGCTAGTGGTTACACCTTACAGGGGGGTAGCTCCTACGAGCAGTACTTC
j_call: TRBJ1-1; clone_size: .; v_call: TRBV27; d_call: .; cdr3_aa: CASSPRQRTEAFF; cdr3_nt: TGTGCCAGCAGTCCTCGACAGAGAACTGAAGCTTTCTTT
j_call: TRBJ2-3; clone_size: .; v_call: TRBV28; d_call: .; cdr3_aa: CASTPLGTGPLRTDTQYF; cdr3_nt: TGTGCCAGCACCCCCTTAGGGACGGGCCCCCTGCGAACTGATACGCAGTATTTT
j_call: TRBJ2-2; clone_size: .; v_call: TRBV5-1; d_call: .; cdr3_aa: CASSLGPGGSNTGELFF; cdr3_nt: TGCGCCAGCAGCTTGGGGCCCGGGGGTTCGAACACCGGGGAGCTGTTTTTT
j_call: TRBJ1-1; clone_size: .; v_call: TRBV6-4; d_call: TRBD1; cdr3_aa: CATRNGQGGLNTEAFF; cdr3_nt: TGTGCCACCAGGAACGGACAGGGAGGATTGAACACTGAAGCTTTCTTT
j_call: TRBJ2-7; clone_size: .; v_call: TRBV27; d_call: TRBD2; cdr3_aa: CASSLSGGGSSYEQYF; cdr3_nt: TGTGCCAGCAGTTTATCGGGCGGGGGGAGCTCCTACGAGCAGTACTTC
j_call: TRBJ2-3; clone_size: .; v_call: TRBV9; d_call: .; cdr3_aa: CASSVRGYTDTQYF; cdr3_nt: TGTGCCAGCAGCGTTAGGGGTTACACAGATACGCAGTATTTT
j_call: TRBJ2-1; clone_size: once; v_call: TRBV4-1; d_call: TRBD2; cdr3_aa: CASSQDPPSRAGGNEQFF; cdr3_nt: TGCGCCAGCAGCCAAGATCCCCCGTCCCGGGCCGGGGGGAATGAGCAGTTCTTC
j_call: TRBJ2-5; clone_size: .; v_call: TRBV13; d_call: TRBD1; cdr3_aa: CASSSRTGAETQYF; cdr3_nt: TGTGCCAGCAGCTCCCGGACAGGGGCGGAGACCCAGTACTTC
j_call: TRBJ1-1; clone_size: .; v_call: TRBV3-1/TRBV3-2; d_call: .; cdr3_aa: CASSQVEGTEAFF; cdr3_nt: TGTGCCAGCAGCCAAGTGGAGGGCACTGAAGCTTTCTTT
j_call: TRBJ1-6; clone_size: .; v_call: TRBV5-1; d_call: .; cdr3_aa: CASSPDAWAENSPLHF; cdr3_nt: TGCGCCAGCAGCCCCGACGCCTGGGCGGAGAATTCACCCCTCCACTTT
j_call: TRBJ2-1; clone_size: .; v_call: TRBV6-1; d_call: TRBD2; cdr3_aa: CASSDRTSGGPLRNEQFF; cdr3_nt: TGTGCCAGCAGTGATAGGACTAGCGGGGGGCCCCTGCGCAATGAGCAGTTCTTC
j_call: TRBJ1-4; clone_size: few; v_call: TRBV6-5; d_call: .; cdr3_aa: CASSYGAVTNEKLFF; cdr3_nt: TGTGCCAGCAGTTATGGAGCCGTGACTAATGAAAAACTGTTTTTT
j_call: TRBJ1-4; clone_size: .; v_call: TRBV4-1; d_call: .; cdr3_aa: CASSQEGERDKKLFF; cdr3_nt: TGCGCCAGCAGCCAAGAAGGGGAGAGGGATAAAAAACTGTTTTTT
j_call: TRBJ2-5; clone_size: .; v_call: TRBV28; d_call: TRBD2; cdr3_aa: CASSLSGGVSQETQYF; cdr3_nt: TGTGCCAGCAGTTTATCGGGGGGAGTTAGTCAAGAGACCCAGTACTTC
j_call: TRBJ1-6; clone_size: .; v_call: TRBV11-2; d_call: .; cdr3_aa: CASSLEDGTNSPLHF; cdr3_nt: TGTGCCAGCAGCTTAGAAGACGGGACAAATTCACCCCTCCACTTT
j_call: TRBJ1-2; clone_size: .; v_call: TRBV7-2; d_call: .; cdr3_aa: CASSRGGGTGPYGYTF; cdr3_nt: TGTGCCAGCAGCCGGGGAGGGGGGACCGGACCCTATGGCTACACCTTC
j_call: TRBJ1-1; clone_size: .; v_call: TRBV13; d_call: .; cdr3_aa: CASSMGSEAFF; cdr3_nt: TGTGCCAGCAGTATGGGATCTGAAGCTTTCTTT
j_call: TRBJ2-7; clone_size: .; v_call: TRBV11-3; d_call: .; cdr3_aa: CASSPGGQLTYEQYF; cdr3_nt: TGTGCCAGCAGCCCCGGCGGGCAGCTTACCTACGAGCAGTACTTC
j_call: TRBJ1-2; clone_size: .; v_call: TRBV30; d_call: .; cdr3_aa: CAWSVQADYGYTF; cdr3_nt: TGTGCCTGGAGTGTACAGGCGGACTATGGCTACACCTTC
j_call: TRBJ2-1; clone_size: .; v_call: TRBV19; d_call: TRBD2; cdr3_aa: CASSKSGGASSDEQFF; cdr3_nt: TGTGCCAGTAGTAAGAGCGGGGGGGCATCTAGCGATGAGCAGTTCTTC
j_call: TRBJ1-4; clone_size: .; v_call: TRBV6-5; d_call: .; cdr3_aa: CASSIGGRLFF; cdr3_nt: TGTGCCAGCAGTATCGGCGGGCGGCTGTTTTTT
j_call: TRBJ1-1; clone_size: .; v_call: TRBV6-5; d_call: .; cdr3_aa: CASSDPMNTEAFF; cdr3_nt: TGTGCCAGCAGCGACCCCATGAACACTGAAGCTTTCTTT